The subject of this entry is one T cell receptor (beta chain). Its antigen remains unidentified. Each CDR3 protein gets one entry after TCRdb re-called the 5' RACE reads with MiXCR. The sample has 300,000 to 400,000 distinct CDR3 sequences, 25% to 30% seen once. Germline CDR1 SNHLY, CDR2 FYNNEI. Trimming took off 9 bases at V and 4 bases at J, with 4 bases between the two ends. This CDR3 spans 10 amino acids. The source of the sample is a study of T-cell memory formation after mild COVID-19. General study results and limits: CD4+ bias marked clones expanding day 15 to 37, unlike balanced contracting clones.

The chain recombines TRBV2 with TRBJ2-1; D ambiguous. The TCR sequence derives from an adult woman who had mild COVID-19 (a few samples of this study predate the infection). Cell type and time point are not known. Input material: PBMCs or a T cell subset sorted from them (not recorded which). The CDR3 here is CASAYNEQFF. The DNA of the CDR3 is TGTGCCAGTGCATACAATGAGCAGTTCTTC.